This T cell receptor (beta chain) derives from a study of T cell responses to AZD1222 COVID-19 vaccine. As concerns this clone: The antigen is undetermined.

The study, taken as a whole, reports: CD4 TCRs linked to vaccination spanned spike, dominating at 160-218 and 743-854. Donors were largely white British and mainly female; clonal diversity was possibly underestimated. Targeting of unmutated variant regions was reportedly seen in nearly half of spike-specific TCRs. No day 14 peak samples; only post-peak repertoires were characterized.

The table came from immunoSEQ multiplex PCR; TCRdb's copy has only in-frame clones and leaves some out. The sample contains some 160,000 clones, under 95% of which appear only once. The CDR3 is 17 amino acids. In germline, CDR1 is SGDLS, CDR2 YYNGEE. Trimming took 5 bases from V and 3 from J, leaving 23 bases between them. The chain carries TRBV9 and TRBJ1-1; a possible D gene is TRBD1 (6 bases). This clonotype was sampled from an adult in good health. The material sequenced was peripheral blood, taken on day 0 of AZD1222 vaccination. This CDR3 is CASRPRGGGPGDTEAFF. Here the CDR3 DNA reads TGTGCCAGCAGACCCCGTGGAGGGGGTCCCGGGGACACTGAAGCTTTCTTT.